Listed below are T cell receptor beta chains from one sample, sequenced in a study of CD8 T cells in ankylosing spondylitis. TCRdb reprocessed the 5' RACE reads via MiXCR and lists one record per CDR3 protein. Of 90,000 to 120,000 distinct CDR3 sequences in the sample, 24% were seen once. Sequencing input: synovial fluid, either unsorted or a sorted T cell fraction (not recorded which). All receptors derive from a male donor with ankylosing spondylitis. Each CDR3 is given with its conserved first and last residue. The D gene is left open where the match is weak. Clone size is stated in some rows and not others, as once, few, many or a class when expanded.

NA | TRBJ2-7 | NA | TRBV5-1 | TGCGCCAGCACTATTGGCGCGGCCAGATCCTACGAGCAGTACTTC | CASTIGAARSYEQYF
many | TRBJ2-1 | TRBD1 | TRBV5-1 | TGCGCCAGCAGCAGAACTAAGACAGGGGACCACTACAATGAGCAGTTCTTC | CASSRTKTGDHYNEQFF
few | TRBJ1-3 | NA | TRBV10-3 | TGTGCCATCAGAGATTATGCATCCCGCTCTGGAAACACCATATATTTT | CAIRDYASRSGNTIYF
few | TRBJ1-1 | NA | TRBV30 | TGTGCCTGGAGTAAGGGGTTAACTGAAGCTTTCTTT | CAWSKGLTEAFF
NA | TRBJ1-5 | NA | TRBV6-2/TRBV6-3 | TGTGCCAGCTGCGGGGTCTCTCAGCCCCAGCATTTT | CASCGVSQPQHF
NA | TRBJ2-3 | TRBD2 | TRBV15 | TGTGCCACCAGCAGAGCCGGGGAACTAGCGGGAACAGATACGCAGTATTTT | CATSRAGELAGTDTQYF
NA | TRBJ1-5 | NA | TRBV12-3/TRBV12-4 | TGTGCCAGCAGCCTGGGAAGCAGTAGTCAGCCCCAGCATTTT | CASSLGSSSQPQHF
NA | TRBJ2-1 | NA | TRBV10-1 | TGCGCCAGCAGTGATGTACAAAGGGGGGATGAGCAGTTCTTC | CASSDVQRGDEQFF
few | TRBJ2-2 | TRBD2 | TRBV20-1 | TGCAGTGCGCCGTCGGGCGGGAGGGCCAACGGGGAGCTGTTTTTT | CSAPSGGRANGELFF
NA | TRBJ2-3 | TRBD2 | TRBV29-1 | TGCAGCGTTGAGGTCGGGACTAGCGGTCATGATACGCAGTATTTT | CSVEVGTSGHDTQYF
few | TRBJ1-1 | NA | TRBV18 | TGTGCCAGCTCCCCCCGGGGGGAAACTGAAGCTTTCTTT | CASSPRGETEAFF
NA | TRBJ2-5 | NA | TRBV18 | TGTGCCAGCTCACTAACCGGCTTAGAGACCCAGTACTTC | CASSLTGLETQYF
NA | TRBJ2-1 | NA | TRBV11-3 | TGTGCCAGCAGCCCCAATGGAGACAATGAGCAGTTCTTC | CASSPNGDNEQFF
many | TRBJ1-6 | NA | TRBV20-1 | TGCAGTGCTAGAGATGCCCAGGGAGCAGATTCACCCCTCCACTTT | CSARDAQGADSPLHF